Shown below are 27 T cell receptor beta chains from a single sample sequenced in a study of OX40 agonist ivuxolimab in advanced cancers. Repertoires were generated with immunoSEQ multiplex PCR, while TCRdb's copy carries only in-frame clones and drops some. Among 50,000 to 60,000 clones, roughly 86% were seen once, and the ten largest hold roughly 1.1%. The sequences come from CD4+ or CD8+ T cells sorted from blood, collected in a trial of the OX40 agonist ivuxolimab. The receptors here all came from an adult with an advanced solid tumor such as melanoma, head and neck, liver or kidney cancer.

V and J are TRBV19 and TRBJ1-1; D possibly corresponds to TRBD1 (6 bases). Germline V CDR1 and CDR2: LNHDA, SQIVND (reference sequence). The ends were cut back, 0 bases at V and 1 base at J, with 15 bases in the middle. CDR3 length: 17 amino acids. This CDR3 reads CASSIDAGANGNTEAFF. The CDR3 nucleotides read TGTGCCAGTAGTATAGATGCAGGGGCCAACGGGAACACTGAAGCTTTCTTT. Full variable domain (missing parts from reference TRBV19 and TRBJ1-1): DGGITQSPKYLFRKEGQNVTLSCEQNLNHDAMYWYRQDPGQGLRLIYYSQIVNDFQKGDIAEGYSVSREKKESFPLTVTSAQKNPTAFYLCASSIDAGANGNTEAFFGQGTRLTVV.

V usage is TRBV2 and J usage is TRBJ1-2, with 8 bases lining up with TRBD1. V shed 5 bases and J 4 bases; nucleotides not matched to a gene: 6. CDR1 is SNHLY and CDR2 is FYNNEI in the germline V gene. The length of the CDR3 is 14 residues. CDR3 nucleotides: TGTGCCAGCAGTTTGGACAGGGCGATCTATGGCTACACCTTC. This codes for CASSLDRAIYGYTF.

This chain uses TRBV4-2 with TRBJ1-2, with D unresolved. Trimming removed 0 bases from V and 8 bases from J, with 10 bases in between. The CDR3 consists of 13 residues. Germline values: CDR1 LGHNA, CDR2 YNFKEQ. CDR3 region: CASSQDLGRGYTF. For the CDR3, the DNA is TGTGCCAGCAGCCAAGATCTAGGTCGCGGCTACACCTTC.

The genes are TRBV18 and TRBJ1-5; D call uncertain. This CDR3 is 13 amino acids long. Germline-derived CDR1 and CDR2 are KGHSH and LQKENI. The V end was cut by 5 bases, the J end by 3 bases, with 8 bases between. The CDR3 DNA reads as TGTGCCAGCTCATCGTCATACAATCAGCCCCAGCATTTT. Its translation: CASSSSYNQPQHF. The full variable domain, completed using reference TRBV18 and TRBJ1-5, is NAGVMQNPRHLVRRRGQEARLRCSPMKGHSHVYWYRQLPEEGLKFMVYLQKENIIDESGMPKERFSAEFPKEGPSILRIQQVVRGDSAAYFCASSSSYNQPQHFGDGTRLSIL.

CDR3: CASSVGISSYNEQFF. In nucleotides, the CDR3 is TGTGCCAGCAGCGTAGGCATTAGCTCCTACAATGAGCAGTTCTTC. The genes are TRBV9 and TRBJ2-1; D gene uncertain. The CDR3 contains 15 residues. The V end lost 0 bases, the J end lost 0 bases, and 7 bases lay between the germline ends. Germline V gives CDR1 SGDLS, CDR2 YYNGEE.

The chain carries TRBV7-9 and TRBJ1-1; a possible D gene is TRBD1 (5 bases). V lost 2 bases and J 14 bases, leaving 12 bases between the germline ends. The CDR3 totals 11 residues. The germline CDR1 and CDR2 sequences are SEHNR and FQNEAQ (reference sequence). Here the CDR3 reads CASSLTSGGFF. The DNA for the CDR3 is TGTGCCAGCAGCTTAACTTCCGGGGGGTTCTTT.

This chain joins TRBV29-1 and TRBJ1-2, with D tentatively TRBD1 (5 bases). Deletions cut 6 bases from V and 0 bases from J, with 14 bases between. Germline CDR1 is SQVTM and CDR2 is ANQGSEA. This CDR3 has 14 amino acids. Here the CDR3 DNA reads TGCAGCGTCGCCCCGGCAGGGACTAACTATGGCTACACCTTC. It is translated as CSVAPAGTNYGYTF.

For this clone: At one end the junction does not follow the germline gene, possibly because of a read error. The rearrangement links TRBV7-2 to TRBJ1-2, with D possibly matching TRBD1 (5 bases). Germline CDR1 SGHTA, CDR2 FQGNSA. The CDR3 totals 14 residues. Here the CDR3 DNA reads TGTGCCAGCAGCCTAGCACGGGGGTCAGATGGCTACACCTTC. This codes for CASSLARGSDGYTF.

The chain links TRBV7-9 to TRBJ1-4, with 10 positions matching TRBD1. J gave up 9 bases and V 4 bases, and 5 bases lay outside the gene matches. The CDR3 totals 14 residues. The germline CDR1 and CDR2 sequences are SEHNR and FQNEAQ (reference sequence). The CDR3 sequence is CASSWDRGNKKLFF. The DNA of the CDR3 is TGTGCCAGCAGCTGGGACAGGGGAAATAAAAAACTGTTTTTT. Full variable domain (remainder filled in from reference TRBV7-9 and TRBJ1-4): DTGVSQNPRHKITKRGQNVTFRCDPISEHNRLYWYRQTLGQGPEFLTYFQNEAQLEKSRLLSDRFSAERPKGSFSTLEIQRTEQGDSAMYLCASSWDRGNKKLFFGSGTQLSVL.

V usage is TRBV11-2 and J usage is TRBJ2-3; 7 positions agree with TRBD1. Germline V CDR1 and CDR2: SGHAT, FQNNGV. The CDR3 is made up of 11 amino acids. The J segment lost 10 bases and the V segment lost 6 bases, leaving 4 bases of the junction unmatched. The DNA of the CDR3 is TGTGCCAGCAGACAGGGGTCCGCGCAGTATTTT. Translation: CASRQGSAQYF.

This chain uses TRBV18 with TRBJ2-2; D unclear. Germline CDR1 KGHSH, CDR2 LQKENI. The CDR3 runs 15 residues. V was trimmed by 1 base and J by 0 bases, leaving 6 bases between them. The CDR3 DNA is TGTGCCAGCTCACCACAGGTAGCGAACACCGGGGAGCTGTTTTTT. Translated: CASSPQVANTGELFF.

About this clone itself: An end of the junction does not agree with germline; a read error may underlie this. The rearrangement links TRBV11-3 to TRBJ2-3; no reliable D call. From germline, CDR1 is SGHNT and CDR2 YENEEA. This CDR3 spans 14 amino acids. CDR3 coding DNA: TGCGCCAGCAGCCAAGAACCCGGCACAGATACGCAGTATTTT. Amino acids: CASSQEPGTDTQYF.

The chain links TRBV7-2 to TRBJ1-4, with 7 positions matching TRBD1. Germline-derived CDR1 and CDR2 are SGHTA and FQGNSA. CDR3 length equals 16 residues. J gave up 5 bases and V 2 bases, and 8 bases lay outside the gene matches. In DNA, the CDR3 is TGTGCCAGCAGCTTAAGGACCAGGGGGGGAAATGAAAAACTGTTTTTT. As protein: CASSLRTRGGNEKLFF.

This clone was seen once. This rearrangement joins TRBV6-5 to TRBJ2-4; D not certain. Germline loops: CDR1 MNHEY, CDR2 SVGAGI. The CDR3 sequence is 13 residues long. V lost 6 bases to trimming and J lost 0 bases, with 6 bases between them. CDR3 sequence (DNA): TGTGCCAGCAGGCCCAAAGCCAAAAACATTCAGTACTTC. Its translation is CASRPKAKNIQYF.

The CDR3 DNA reads as TGTGCCAGCAGATCCGGGGGGACAGGGTGGGAAAAACTGTTTTTT. The encoded protein is CASRSGGTGWEKLFF. The gene calls are TRBV6-1 and TRBJ1-4; 9 nucleotides agree with TRBD1. Looked up from germline, CDR1 is MNHNS and CDR2 is SASEGT. V shed 6 bases, J shed 8 bases, and the junction held 10 bases outside the gene matches. This CDR3 spans 15 amino acids.

CDR3 amino acids: CASAGQTYGYTF. CDR3 DNA: TGTGCCAGCGCGGGACAGACCTATGGCTACACCTTC. V gene TRBV10-3 combines with J gene TRBJ1-2; 7 positions agree with TRBD1. Per germline, CDR1 ENHRY and CDR2 SYGVKD. The length of the CDR3 is 12 residues. J gave up 4 bases and V 10 bases, and 6 bases lay outside the gene matches.

This clone was seen a few times. The J gene is TRBJ2-2, the V gene TRBV7-8; D unclear. The CDR3 contains 16 residues. The V gene lost 4 bases and the J gene lost 0 bases, with 12 bases spanning the gap. CDR1 SGHVS and CDR2 FQNEAQ come from the germline V gene. The CDR3 coding sequence is TGTGCCAGCAGCTCTAGGGTACCCACGAACACCGGGGAGCTGTTTTTT. It yields the protein CASSSRVPTNTGELFF.

This clone has a single count. The genes are TRBV28 and TRBJ2-7; D is perhaps TRBD1 (6 bases). The germline V and J ends were trimmed by 5 bases and 3 bases, with 14 bases remaining between them. The CDR3 covers 14 residues. Germline-derived CDR1 and CDR2 are MDHEN and SYDVKM. The CDR3 DNA sequence: TGTGCCAGCAGTCCCCCCGGGACATTCTACGAGCAGTACTTC. This sequence encodes CASSPPGTFYEQYF.

This clone was seen just once. The J gene is TRBJ2-3, the V gene TRBV2; D may be TRBD2 (7 bases). The germline CDR1 and CDR2 sequences are SNHLY and FYNNEI. The ends were cut back, 4 bases at V and 4 bases at J, with 12 bases in the middle. The CDR3 has 14 residues. The CDR3 DNA follows: TGTGCCAGCAGTGTTGGAGGGGGGGCAGATACGCAGTATTTT. Its translation is CASSVGGGADTQYF.

The chain is built from TRBV28 and TRBJ1-1; D not resolved. The CDR3 is 14 amino acids. The ends were cut back, 7 bases at V and 5 bases at J, with 17 bases in the middle. Germline CDR1 and CDR2: MDHEN and SYDVKM. DNA of the CDR3: TGTGCCAGCACCTTTTTCAATCGCGGGACTGAAGCTTTCTTT. It encodes CASTFFNRGTEAFF.

The V call is TRBV11-2, the J call TRBJ2-1; D might be TRBD2 (6 bases). The V gene lost 5 bases and the J gene lost 8 bases, with 19 bases spanning the gap. This CDR3 is built from 15 residues. CDR1 and CDR2 from the germline V gene are SGHAT and FQNNGV. The CDR3 coding sequence is TGTGCCAGCAGCCCCTGGACTACCCTAAAGGATGAGCAGTTCTTC. It translates to CASSPWTTLKDEQFF.

V and J are TRBV28 and TRBJ1-1, with 9 bases aligning to TRBD1. The CDR3 has 16 residues. Looked up from germline, CDR1 is MDHEN and CDR2 is SYDVKM. J lost 3 bases, V lost 5 bases, and 10 bases had no gene match. The chain's CDR3 is CASSLSRTGADTEAFF. In DNA form, the CDR3 reads TGTGCCAGCAGTCTATCCAGGACAGGGGCGGACACTGAAGCTTTCTTT.

This chain joins TRBV28 and TRBJ1-5; D unresolved. Deletions cut 1 base from V and 7 bases from J, with 8 bases between. This CDR3 has 13 amino acids. Per the germline V gene, CDR1 is MDHEN and CDR2 is SYDVKM. The CDR3 bases are TGTGCCAGCAGTTTATCACAACTCCAGCCCCAGCATTTT. Translation: CASSLSQLQPQHF.

The chain carries TRBV5-1 and TRBJ2-7, with a tentative D call TRBD1 (5 bases). The V gene lost 4 bases and the J gene lost 2 bases, with 22 bases spanning the gap. The CDR3 is made up of 17 amino acids. CDR1 is SGHRS and CDR2 is YFSETQ in the germline V gene. CDR3 bases: TGCGCCAGCAGCCCCAGTCGAGACTTGGCAGGGCCCTACGAGCAGTACTTC. This translates into CASSPSRDLAGPYEQYF.

This clone was found once. V and J are TRBV28 and TRBJ2-2; D perhaps matches TRBD1 (6 bases). Deletions cut 2 bases from V and 4 bases from J, with 11 bases between. Germline lookup yields CDR1 MDHEN and CDR2 SYDVKM. The CDR3 is 15 amino acids. The CDR3 sequence: CASSLLQGTTGELFF. The CDR3 DNA sequence: TGTGCCAGCAGTTTACTACAGGGAACCACCGGGGAGCTGTTTTTT.

This sequence joins TRBV20-1 and TRBJ2-1; D uncertain. Germline values: CDR1 DFQATT, CDR2 SNEGSKA (reference sequence). Trimming shortened V by 2 bases and J by 12 bases, and 11 bases separated the two germline ends. There are 11 residues in the CDR3. CDR3 in amino acids: CSARTELRQFF. As DNA, the CDR3 is TGCAGTGCTAGAACAGAGCTAAGGCAGTTCTTC.

This chain joins TRBV10-3 and TRBJ2-3, with TRBD1 matching over 7 bases. Trimming at V came to 6 bases and at J to 1 base, leaving 4 bases not matched to a gene. The CDR3 is made up of 14 amino acids. The germline V gene encodes CDR1 ENHRY and CDR2 SYGVKD. The CDR3 region has the DNA TGTGCCATCAGGCCCGGACAGGGCACAGATACGCAGTATTTT. Encoded protein: CAIRPGQGTDTQYF.